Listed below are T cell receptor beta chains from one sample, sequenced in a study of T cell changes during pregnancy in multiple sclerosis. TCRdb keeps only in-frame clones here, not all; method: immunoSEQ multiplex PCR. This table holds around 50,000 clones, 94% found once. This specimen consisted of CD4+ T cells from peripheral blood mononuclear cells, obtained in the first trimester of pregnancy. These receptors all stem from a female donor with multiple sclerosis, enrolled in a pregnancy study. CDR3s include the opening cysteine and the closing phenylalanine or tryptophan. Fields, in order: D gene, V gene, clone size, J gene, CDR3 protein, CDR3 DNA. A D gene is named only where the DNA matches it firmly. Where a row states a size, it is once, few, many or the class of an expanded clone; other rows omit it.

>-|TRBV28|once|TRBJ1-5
CASSLAQDQPQHF
TGTGCCAGCAGTTTGGCTCAGGATCAGCCCCAGCATTTT
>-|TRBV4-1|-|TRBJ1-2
CASSQPRTEPYGYTF
TGCGCCAGCAGCCAACCGCGGACAGAACCTTATGGCTACACCTTC
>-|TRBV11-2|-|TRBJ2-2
CASRFQVGATGELFF
TGTGCCAGCAGATTCCAAGTTGGGGCCACCGGGGAGCTGTTTTTT
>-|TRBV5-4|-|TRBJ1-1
CASSALGENTEAFF
TGTGCCAGCAGCGCCCTAGGGGAAAACACTGAAGCTTTCTTT
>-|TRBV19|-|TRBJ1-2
CASSRNVQGIAGYGYTF
TGTGCCAGTAGCCGGAATGTACAGGGAATCGCCGGCTATGGCTACACCTTC
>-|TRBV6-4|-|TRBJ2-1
CASRRPGDEQFF
TGTGCCAGCAGACGTCCGGGGGATGAGCAGTTCTTC
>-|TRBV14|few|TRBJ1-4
CASSQNRVEKLFF
TGTGCCAGCAGCCAGAACAGGGTTGAAAAACTGTTTTTT
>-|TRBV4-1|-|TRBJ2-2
CASSQELGARNTGELFF
TGCGCCAGCAGCCAAGAGCTGGGGGCCAGGAACACCGGGGAGCTGTTTTTT
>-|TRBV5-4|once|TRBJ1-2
CASSLGTGNYGYTF
TGTGCCAGCAGCTTGGGCACAGGGAACTATGGCTACACCTTC
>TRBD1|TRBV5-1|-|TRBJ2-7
CASSLAGQGSEQYF
TGCGCCAGCAGCTTGGCCGGACAGGGTTCCGAGCAGTACTTC
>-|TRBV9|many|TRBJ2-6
CASSVRRDHSGANVLTF
TGTGCCAGCAGCGTAAGGAGGGATCACTCTGGGGCCAACGTCCTGACTTTC
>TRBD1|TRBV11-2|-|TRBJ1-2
CASSPVQGRGGYTF
TGTGCCAGCAGCCCTGTACAGGGGCGCGGTGGCTACACCTTC
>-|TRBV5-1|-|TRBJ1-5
CASSDRPESEPQHF
TGCGCCAGCAGCGACAGACCTGAATCGGAGCCCCAGCATTTT
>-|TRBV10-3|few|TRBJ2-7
CAISAPSRAYEQYF
TGTGCCATCAGTGCCCCTAGCCGTGCCTACGAGCAGTACTTC
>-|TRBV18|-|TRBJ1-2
CASSPPQGTYGYTF
TGTGCCAGCTCACCACCCCAGGGCACATATGGCTACACCTTC
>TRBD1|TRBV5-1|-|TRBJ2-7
CASRPGTGSPGEQYF
TGCGCCAGCAGACCCGGGACAGGGAGCCCTGGCGAGCAGTACTTC
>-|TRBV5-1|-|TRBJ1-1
CASSLAAGLNTEAFF
TGCGCCAGCAGCTTGGCGGCAGGGTTGAACACTGAAGCTTTCTTT
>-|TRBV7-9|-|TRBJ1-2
CASSSPRLFYGYTF
TGTGCCAGCAGCTCCCCCCGACTTTTCTATGGCTACACCTTC
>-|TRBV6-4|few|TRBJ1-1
CASSEQGGTEAFF
TGTGCCAGCAGTGAACAAGGCGGCACTGAAGCTTTCTTT
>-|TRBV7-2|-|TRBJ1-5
CASSPRGGSQPQHF
TGTGCCAGCAGCCCCCGCGGGGGCAGCCAGCCCCAGCATTTT
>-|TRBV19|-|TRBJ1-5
CASSMGSRSQPQHF
TGTGCCAGTAGTATGGGTAGCCGAAGTCAGCCCCAGCATTTT
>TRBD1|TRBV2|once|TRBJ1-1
CASSDGTGWNTEAFF
TGTGCCAGCAGTGACGGGACAGGGTGGAACACTGAAGCTTTCTTT
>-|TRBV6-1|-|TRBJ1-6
CASTGTVPYNSPLHF
TGTGCCAGCACTGGAACAGTCCCCTATAATTCACCCCTCCACTTT
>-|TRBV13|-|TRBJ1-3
CASSLGQGGRNTIYF
TGTGCCAGCAGCTTAGGGCAGGGAGGTAGAAACACCATATATTTT
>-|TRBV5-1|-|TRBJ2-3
CASSSDSAGDTQYF
TGCGCCAGCAGCTCGGACTCAGCGGGCGATACGCAGTATTTT
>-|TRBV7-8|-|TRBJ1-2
CASSLEGWRGYTF
TGTGCCAGCAGCTTAGAGGGGTGGCGGGGCTACACCTTC
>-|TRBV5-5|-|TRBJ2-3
CASSLAAGWSDTQYF
TGTGCCAGCAGCTTGGCTGCAGGGTGGTCAGATACGCAGTATTTT
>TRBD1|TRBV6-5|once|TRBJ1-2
CASSPGNRGYYGYTF
TGTGCCAGCAGTCCGGGTAACAGGGGGTACTATGGCTACACCTTC
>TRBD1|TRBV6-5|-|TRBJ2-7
CASRHTGGWQYF
TGTGCCAGCAGACATACAGGGGGGTGGCAGTACTTC
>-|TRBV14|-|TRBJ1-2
CASSQTVLPADVYGYTF
TGTGCCAGCAGCCAAACAGTTCTACCTGCAGATGTCTATGGCTACACCTTC
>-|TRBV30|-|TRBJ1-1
CAWLRGGGTEAFF
TGTGCCTGGTTAAGAGGGGGGGGGACTGAAGCTTTCTTT
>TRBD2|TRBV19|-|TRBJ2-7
CASSIRAGGGSSYEQYF
TGTGCCAGTAGTATTCGCGCTGGGGGGGGGAGCTCCTACGAGCAGTACTTC
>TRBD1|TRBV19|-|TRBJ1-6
CASSTHRGPNSPLHF
TGTGCCAGTAGTACGCACAGGGGGCCTAATTCACCCCTCCACTTT
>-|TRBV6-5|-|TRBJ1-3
CASSYWDSWDGNTIYF
TGTGCCAGCAGTTACTGGGACTCATGGGATGGAAACACCATATATTTT
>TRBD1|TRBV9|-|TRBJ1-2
CASSPFTQGQGINGYTF
TGTGCCAGCAGCCCATTCACCCAAGGACAGGGAATAAATGGCTACACCTTC
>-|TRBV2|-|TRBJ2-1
CASATGEANEQFF
TGTGCCAGTGCCACGGGGGAGGCCAATGAGCAGTTCTTC
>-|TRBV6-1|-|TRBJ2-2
CASSYAGELFF
TGTGCCAGCAGCTATGCCGGGGAGCTGTTTTTT
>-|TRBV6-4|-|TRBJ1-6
CASSEQGTNSPLHF
TGTGCCAGCAGCGAACAGGGAACTAATTCACCCCTCCACTTT
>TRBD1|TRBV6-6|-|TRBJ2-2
CASSYPGGSGELFF
TGTGCCAGCAGTTATCCAGGGGGCAGCGGGGAGCTGTTTTTT
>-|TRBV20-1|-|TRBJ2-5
CSPRGLETQYF
TGCAGTCCAAGGGGTTTGGAGACCCAGTACTTC
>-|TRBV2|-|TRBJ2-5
CASRTGGNRVQETQYF
TGTGCCAGCAGGACCGGGGGGAACAGGGTACAAGAGACCCAGTACTTC
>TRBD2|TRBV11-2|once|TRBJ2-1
CASSLIGTSGGTQFF
TGTGCCAGCAGCTTAATTGGGACTAGCGGGGGCACGCAGTTCTTC
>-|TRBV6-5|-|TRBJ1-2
CASSYGQRNYGYTF
TGTGCCAGCAGTTACGGACAGAGAAACTATGGCTACACCTTC
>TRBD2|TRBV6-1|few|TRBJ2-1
CASSERLAGGPAYNEQFF
TGTGCCAGCAGTGAACGGCTAGCGGGGGGGCCCGCCTACAATGAGCAGTTCTTC